These 30 T cell receptor beta chains share one sample of origin, sequenced in a study of cytomegalovirus exposure and HLA in healthy donors. Amplification used 60 Vbeta primers and 13 Jbeta primers. TCRdb's table, derived via immunoSEQ multiplex PCR, lists solely in-frame clones and lacks some. The sample contains about 170,000 clones, approximately 84% of which appear only once. The sample was PBMCs. Every receptor here comes from a man between 25 and 39 years old in good health and CMV-seropositive.

The rearrangement joins TRBV6-6 to TRBJ1-5, with 7 bases lining up with TRBD1. In germline, CDR1 is MNHNY, CDR2 SVGAGI (reference sequence). The CDR3 sequence is 13 residues long. V trimming: 6 bases; J trimming: 5 bases; junction bases outside the gene matches: 4. This CDR3 is CASSGQADQPQHF. The CDR3 DNA reads as TGTGCCAGCAGCGGACAGGCGGATCAGCCCCAGCATTTT.

This chain connects TRBV27 to TRBJ1-2, with unresolved D. The germline V gene encodes CDR1 MNHEY and CDR2 SMNVEV (reference sequence). This CDR3 spans 14 amino acids. Trimming removed 4 bases at V and 0 bases at J, with 9 bases between. The CDR3 protein is CASSYIGANYGYTF. CDR3 DNA sequence: TGTGCCAGCAGTTATATTGGAGCTAACTATGGCTACACCTTC.

The chain is built from TRBV27 and TRBJ2-7; 10 bases agree with TRBD2. With 5 bases clipped from V and 3 bases from J, the junction kept 10 bases outside the gene matches. Per germline, CDR1 MNHEY and CDR2 SMNVEV (reference sequence). The CDR3 runs to 16 residues. The CDR3 loop reads CASSRLTGLASYEQYV. DNA of the CDR3: TGTGCCAGCAGTAGATTGACGGGACTAGCGAGCTACGAGCAGTACGTC.

V gene TRBV5-4 combines with J gene TRBJ1-2; the D gene is possibly TRBD1 (5 bases). The germline V gene has CDR1 SGHNT and CDR2 YYREEE (reference sequence). V was shortened by 4 bases and J by 2 bases, with 15 bases between the two germline ends. The CDR3 is 15 residues long. For the CDR3, the DNA is TGTGCCAGCAGCCGGGGGGAGAAGGTGAACTATGGCTACACCTTC. This sequence encodes CASSRGEKVNYGYTF.

The V call is TRBV27, the J call TRBJ1-2, with 9 bases aligning to TRBD1. Trimming cost V 6 bases and J 4 bases; bases outside gene matches: 3. The germline V gene encodes CDR1 MNHEY and CDR2 SMNVEV (reference sequence). This CDR3 spans 13 amino acids. The CDR3 sequence: CASRMGQGYGYTF. As DNA, the CDR3 is TGTGCCAGCAGGATGGGACAGGGCTATGGCTACACCTTC.

V and J are TRBV7-2 and TRBJ2-3, with D possibly matching TRBD1 (6 bases). The CDR3 extends over 11 amino acids. The germline CDR1 and CDR2 sequences are SGHTA and FQGNSA. V gave up 5 bases and J gave up 10 bases, with 10 bases separating them. CDR3 sequence reads: CASSPSGAQYF. In nucleotides, the CDR3 is TGTGCCAGCAGCCCCTCAGGGGCGCAGTATTTT.

The V gene is TRBV11-3, the J gene TRBJ2-7; 7 positions match TRBD1. The CDR3 loop spans 14 amino acids. Trimming took 4 bases from V and 5 from J; bases not matched to a gene: 8. Looked up from germline, CDR1 is SGHNT and CDR2 is YENEEA. CDR3 DNA sequence: TGTGCCAGCAGCTCGCAAGGGGGCGAGGACGAGCAGTACTTC. Translated, it gives CASSSQGGEDEQYF.

The chain couples TRBV7-2 to TRBJ1-5; 10 nucleotides match TRBD1. Unmatched junction bases numbered 3, after V lost 1 base and J lost 6 bases. This CDR3 comprises 15 residues. Germline V CDR1 and CDR2: SGHTA, FQGNSA. CDR3 bases: TGTGCCAGCAGCTTAGATGGACAGGGGGGTCAGCCCCAGCATTTT. Translated, it gives CASSLDGQGGQPQHF.

This chain connects TRBV5-1 to TRBJ2-5; TRBD2 matches 9 bases. The CDR3 extends over 13 amino acids. The germline CDR1 and CDR2 sequences are SGHRS and YFSETQ. J gave up 1 base and V 7 bases, and 2 bases lay outside the gene matches. The CDR3 DNA follows: TGCGCCAGCCGACTAGCGGTCCAAGAGACCCAGTACTTC. This gives the protein CASRLAVQETQYF.

The chain couples TRBV29-1 to TRBJ2-2; D possibly corresponds to TRBD1 (6 bases). V gave up 4 bases and J gave up 3 bases, with 15 bases separating them. Germline V gene lookup returns CDR1 SQVTM and CDR2 ANQGSEA. CDR3 length: 15 residues. The CDR3 region is CSVVAAGADTGELFF. The DNA for the CDR3 is TGCAGCGTTGTCGCGGCAGGGGCAGACACCGGGGAGCTGTTTTTT.

This clone was counted once. The chain joins TRBV7-9 to TRBJ1-3; D may be TRBD1 (6 bases). This CDR3 has 15 amino acids. Trimming pared 4 bases from V and 4 bases from J, leaving 14 bases between. Germline V gene sequence: CDR1 SEHNR, CDR2 FQNEAQ (reference sequence). The CDR3 region has the DNA TGTGCCAGCAGCTCCCCGGGACAACCGGGAAACACCATATATTTT. Protein: CASSSPGQPGNTIYF.

The genes are TRBV7-2 and TRBJ2-3, with D possibly TRBD2 on 6 matching bases. The CDR3 has 16 amino acids. The V gene lost 3 bases and the J gene lost 0 bases, with 13 bases spanning the gap. CDR1 and CDR2 (germline): SGHTA, FQGNSA. CDR3 amino acids: CASSLTGTGSTDTQYF. The DNA for the CDR3 is TGTGCCAGCAGCTTGACCGGGACTGGGAGCACAGATACGCAGTATTTT. The entire variable domain, with the rest obtained from reference TRBV7-2 and TRBJ2-3, is as follows: GAGVSQSPSNKVTEKGKDVELRCDPISGHTALYWYRQSLGQGLEFLIYFQGNSAPDKSGLPSDRFSAERTGGSVSTLTIQRTQQEDSAVYLCASSLTGTGSTDTQYFGPGTRLTVL.

Comments on this clone: A read error may account for a junction end that differs from germline. This sequence joins TRBV7-9 and TRBJ2-3; TRBD1 matches at 9 bases. The germline V gene has CDR1 SEHNR and CDR2 FQNEAQ (reference sequence). The CDR3 is 15 amino acids. The CDR3 loop is CSSSLPGTGIDTQYF. CDR3 sequence (DNA): TGTTCCAGCAGCTTACCCGGGACAGGGATAGATACGCAGTATTTT.

This chain links TRBV4-3 with TRBJ2-3, with TRBD2 matching 9 bases. With 0 bases clipped from V and 2 bases from J, the junction kept 9 bases outside the gene matches. Germline V CDR1 and CDR2: LGHNA, YSLEER. The CDR3 has 18 residues. CDR3 amino acids: CASSQDRPSGANTDTQYF. Written as DNA, the CDR3 is TGCGCCAGCAGCCAAGATCGGCCTAGCGGGGCTAACACAGATACGCAGTATTTT.

In the case of this clone: Germline and junction disagree at one end, which may indicate a read error. The rearrangement uses TRBV7-2 and TRBJ2-1, with D tentatively TRBD1 (5 bases). Germline V gene data show CDR1 as SGHTA and CDR2 as FQGNSA. CDR3 size: 15 residues. The CDR3 loop is CASTLTGDGYNEQFF. The CDR3 nucleotides read TGTGCCAGCACCTTAACAGGAGACGGGTACAATGAGCAGTTCTTC.

This chain joins TRBV7-2 and TRBJ2-5; 7 bases map to TRBD2. Per the germline V gene, CDR1 is SGHTA and CDR2 is FQGNSA. The CDR3 covers 16 residues. Germline trimming cut 1 base from V and 2 bases from J; bases unmatched to any gene: 7. The CDR3 region has the DNA TGTGCCAGCAGCTTAGTGGGGGGACTACAACAAGAGACCCAGTACTTC. Its translation is CASSLVGGLQQETQYF.

In its sample, this clone was seen once. The rearrangement links TRBV15 to TRBJ2-1; 11 positions agree with TRBD2. With 3 bases clipped from V and 6 bases from J, the junction kept 10 bases outside the gene matches. Germline values: CDR1 LNHNV, CDR2 YYDKDF (reference sequence). CDR3 length: 17 amino acids. In DNA form, the CDR3 reads TGTGCCACCAGCAGTAAAATTAGCGGGAGGGCCGCCAATGAGCAGTTCTTC. Translated, it gives CATSSKISGRAANEQFF.

A word on this clone: Other DNA sequences in this sample translate to the same CDR3. The rearrangement joins TRBV19 to TRBJ2-7; the match to TRBD2 covers 12 bases. J lost 2 bases, V lost 4 bases, and 0 bases had no gene match. Germline values: CDR1 LNHDA, CDR2 SQIVND (reference sequence). The CDR3 runs to 14 residues. The CDR3 bases are TGTGCCAGTAGTACTAGCGGGAGGGCCTACGAGCAGTACTTC. Its translation: CASSTSGRAYEQYF.

The V call is TRBV18, the J call TRBJ2-5, with unresolved D. This CDR3 region has 14 residues. Per the germline V gene, CDR1 is KGHSH and CDR2 is LQKENI. The V and J ends lost 0 bases and 3 bases respectively, with 8 bases between them. DNA of the CDR3: TGTGCCAGCTCACCACCCAGCGCCGAAGAGACCCAGTACTTC. It encodes CASSPPSAEETQYF.

The chain uses TRBV7-3 and TRBJ1-3; D is ambiguous. V lost 0 bases and J lost 2, with 5 bases in between. This CDR3 is 14 amino acids long. Germline V gene data show CDR1 as SGHTA and CDR2 as FQGTGA. The CDR3 nucleotides read TGTGCCAGCAGCTTAACGGCCCCTGGAAACACCATATATTTT. It yields the protein CASSLTAPGNTIYF.

This clone was observed a single time. The genes are TRBV5-8 and TRBJ1-2, with 7 bases matching TRBD1. Trimming at V came to 3 bases and at J to 7 bases, leaving 12 bases not matched to a gene. The germline CDR1 and CDR2 sequences are SGHTS and YDEGEE. The CDR3 is 15 residues long. Written as DNA, the CDR3 is TGTGCCAGCAGCTCCCCCACCGGGACAGTCTTTGGCTACACCTTC. It specifies CASSSPTGTVFGYTF.

The chain employs TRBV27 and TRBJ2-2; D gene unclear. V dropped 6 bases and J dropped 4 bases, with 9 bases sitting between them. The germline V gene has CDR1 MNHEY and CDR2 SMNVEV (reference sequence). The CDR3 has 13 amino acids. CDR3 DNA: TGTGCCAGCAGGGGTGGGCTCACCGGGGAGCTGTTTTTT. Protein sequence: CASRGGLTGELFF.

This clone showed up just once. The rearrangement uses TRBV7-3 and TRBJ2-1; 11 nucleotides match TRBD2. Germline CDR1 SGHTA, CDR2 FQGTGA. Trimming cost V 5 bases and J 4 bases; bases outside gene matches: 4. This CDR3 has 15 amino acids. Here the CDR3 DNA reads TGTGCCAGCAGCGCTACTAGCGGGAGTTACAATGAGCAGTTCTTC. This encodes CASSATSGSYNEQFF.

The chain combines TRBV11-3 with TRBJ2-1, with unresolved D. The CDR3 runs 17 residues. CDR1 and CDR2 (germline): SGHNT, YENEEA. The V end lost 4 bases, the J end lost 4 bases, and 20 bases lay between the germline ends. CDR3 amino acids: CASSSPPRPSIYNEQFF. CDR3 DNA: TGTGCCAGCAGCTCACCACCTAGACCCTCTATTTACAATGAGCAGTTCTTC.

This chain links TRBV4-3 with TRBJ1-2; no clear D. In germline, CDR1 is LGHNA, CDR2 YSLEER. The CDR3 sequence is 13 residues long. Trimming pared 2 bases from V and 2 bases from J, leaving 6 bases between. CDR3 coding DNA: TGCGCCAGCAGCCAAAACACCAACTATGGCTACACCTTC. Protein product: CASSQNTNYGYTF.

This clone was seen a handful of times. The chain combines TRBV5-1 with TRBJ1-1; D not resolved. The CDR3 loop spans 13 amino acids. Germline V gene sequence: CDR1 SGHRS, CDR2 YFSETQ. V lost 5 bases and J lost 3, with 11 bases in between. The CDR3: CASRKEGDTEAFF. The CDR3 DNA reads as TGCGCCAGCAGAAAAGAGGGAGACACTGAAGCTTTCTTT.

The genes are TRBV5-8 and TRBJ1-4; 7 positions agree with TRBD1. CDR1 and CDR2 from the germline V gene are SGHTS and YDEGEE. This CDR3 comprises 16 residues. V trimming: 3 bases; J trimming: 4 bases; junction bases outside the gene matches: 9. CDR3 in amino acids: CASSSPGGAGNEKLFF. As DNA, the CDR3 is TGTGCCAGCAGCTCCCCAGGGGGTGCGGGTAATGAAAAACTGTTTTTT.

This chain links TRBV5-5 with TRBJ2-6, with D possibly being TRBD1 (6 bases). The CDR3 totals 17 residues. The germline CDR1 and CDR2 sequences are SGHKS and YYEKEE (reference sequence). Trimming left V 0 bases short and J 4 bases short, with 14 bases between. CDR3 nucleotide sequence: TGTGCCAGCAGCTTGGGGCACAGGGATCCCGGGGCCAACGTCCTGACTTTC. It is translated as CASSLGHRDPGANVLTF.

The V gene is TRBV7-9, the J gene TRBJ2-1; 8 bases line up with TRBD2. The germline V gene encodes CDR1 SEHNR and CDR2 FQNEAQ (reference sequence). The CDR3 consists of 15 residues. J was trimmed by 8 bases and V by 4 bases; bases with no gene match: 10. The CDR3 protein is CASSYFSGVFDEQFF. The CDR3 DNA reads TGTGCCAGCAGCTACTTTAGCGGGGTGTTTGATGAGCAGTTCTTC.

The count of this clone is one. In DNA, the CDR3 is TGTGCAAGTCGCTTAAGGGGACTAGCGGGAAGCTCCTACGAGCAGTACTTC. It specifies CASRLRGLAGSSYEQYF. The rearrangement links TRBV12-2 to TRBJ2-7; the tabulated D call, TRBD2, remains unverified against the DNA. TRBV12-2 is assigned pseudogene status. This CDR3 is 17 amino acids long.